Reported below is one T cell receptor beta chain. A PCR-confirmed or clinician-diagnosed COVID-19 case had contacted exposed participants within 2 weeks of entry. This record comes from a study of blood T cell repertoires in COVID-19. The overall study: Samples taken during acute and convalescent COVID-19 were collected in the United States, Italy and Spain.

Clones were read by immunoSEQ multiplex PCR, and TCRdb kept only the in-frame ones, dropping some. The table lists more than 350,000 clones, 70% to 90% of them singletons. The length of the CDR3 is 14 residues. CDR1 is SGHRS and CDR2 is YFSETQ in the germline V gene. V dropped 7 bases and J dropped 0; count of bases not matched to a gene: 3. The source material was PBMCs or T cells enriched from blood (not recorded which). J is TRBJ2-2 and V is TRBV5-1, with 7 bases matching TRBD1. The clonotype was recovered from a woman aged 18-35 years who had been exposed to COVID-19. The chain's CDR3 is CASGTASNTGELFF. CDR3 bases: TGCGCCAGCGGGACAGCCTCGAACACCGGGGAGCTGTTTTTT.